This T cell receptor (beta chain) was captured in a study of cytomegalovirus exposure and HLA in healthy donors. Findings and limits, study-wide: High sensitivity and specificity were reportedly achieved when the classifier diagnosed cytomegalovirus status.

In the case of this clone: Its specificity is not known.

Trimming at V came to 4 bases and at J to 5 bases, leaving 10 bases not matched to a gene. This CDR3 spans 18 amino acids. CDR1 LGHNA and CDR2 YNFKEQ come from the germline V gene. With 60 Vbeta and 13 Jbeta primers, the PCR was carried out. Repertoires were generated with immunoSEQ multiplex PCR, while TCRdb's copy carries only in-frame clones and drops some. The table has over 200,000 clones, about three quarters seen once; the top ten hold 2.7%. Each of the donors was a healthy bone marrow donor. The material sequenced was PBMCs. The chain employs TRBV4-2 and TRBJ2-2; 13 nucleotides agree with TRBD2. The sequence came from a woman in her sixties in good health and CMV-seropositive. CDR3 nucleotides: TGTGCCAGCAGCCCCTCCCCGACTAGCGGGGGGAAGACCGGGGAGCTGTTTTTT. Translation gives CASSPSPTSGGKTGELFF.